The 14 T cell receptor beta chains below all came from one sample that was sequenced in a study of T cell responses to AZD1222 COVID-19 vaccine. The repertoire was sequenced with immunoSEQ multiplex PCR; TCRdb's copy has only in-frame clones and lacks some. This table has approximately 140,000 clones, 85% to 90% appearing once. Specimen: peripheral blood, collected 28 days after the second AZD1222 dose. These receptors all come from an adult who received the AZD1222 COVID-19 vaccine.

This chain joins TRBV6-5 and TRBJ1-5; 7 positions match TRBD1. The CDR3 loop spans 14 amino acids. With 5 bases clipped from V and 3 bases from J, the junction kept 4 bases outside the gene matches. Germline CDR1 MNHEY, CDR2 SVGAGI. CDR3 in amino acids: CASSPGQLNQPQHF. DNA for the CDR3: TGTGCCAGCAGTCCGGGACAGCTCAATCAGCCCCAGCATTTT.

The V gene is TRBV6-5, the J gene TRBJ1-1; D perhaps matches TRBD1 (5 bases). In germline, CDR1 is MNHEY, CDR2 SVGAGI. The CDR3 totals 15 residues. V lost 2 bases, J lost 0 bases, and 10 bases lay in between. This chain's CDR3 is CASSYGTSMNTEAFF. The CDR3 DNA is TGTGCCAGCAGTTACGGGACCTCGATGAACACTGAAGCTTTCTTT.

This clone was seen only once. The chain has TRBV28 and TRBJ1-5; D possibly corresponds to TRBD1 (5 bases). The CDR3 runs to 17 residues. Germline CDR1 is MDHEN and CDR2 is SYDVKM. V lost 5 bases and J lost 0, with 17 bases in between. CDR3 coding DNA: TGTGCCAGCAGTCAAGGGGCAGTTGCCTATAGCAATCAGCCCCAGCATTTT. It codes for CASSQGAVAYSNQPQHF.

Here the CDR3 DNA reads TGTGCCAGCACTGGGGCCAACGTCCTGACTTTC. It codes for CASTGANVLTF. The rearrangement joins TRBV7-8 to TRBJ2-6, with no clear D. The V gene's germline CDR1 is SGHVS and CDR2 FQNEAQ. The V end lost 7 bases, the J end lost 2 bases, and 0 bases lay between the germline ends. The CDR3 is made up of 11 amino acids.

The J gene is TRBJ2-3, the V gene TRBV3-1 (or the pseudogene TRBV3-2); the D is unclear. The CDR3 runs to 16 residues. Germline loops: CDR1 LGHDT, CDR2 YNNKEL (reference sequence). V was clipped by 4 bases and J by 4 bases, with 18 bases between them. CDR3 coding DNA: TGTGCCAGCAGCCTTTTGGGCGGCATTACGGCAGATACGCAGTATTTT. Its protein product is CASSLLGGITADTQYF.

This chain joins TRBV30 and TRBJ1-5; D remains ambiguous. This CDR3 has 13 amino acids. V shed 3 bases and J shed 1 base, with 7 bases lying between them. CDR1 GTSNPN and CDR2 SVGIG come from the germline V gene (reference sequence). CDR3 in amino acids: CAWSSGSNQPQHF. CDR3 nucleotide sequence: TGTGCCTGGAGCAGTGGGAGCAATCAGCCCCAGCATTTT.

The chain joins TRBV2 to TRBJ1-5, with 7 nucleotides matching TRBD1. This CDR3 contains 15 residues. V was clipped by 5 bases and J by 3 bases; unmatched bases: 7. Germline V gene data show CDR1 as SNHLY and CDR2 as FYNNEI. The CDR3: CASSINRGLNQPQHF. The CDR3 coding sequence is TGTGCCAGCAGTATTAACAGGGGTCTCAATCAGCCCCAGCATTTT.

CDR3 nucleotides: TGTGCCAGCAGCCTTCTGGGACTAGCGGGAACGAACACCGGGGAGCTGTTTTTT. Translated: CASSLLGLAGTNTGELFF. This rearrangement joins TRBV9 to TRBJ2-2, with TRBD2 identical over 13 bases. With 4 bases clipped from V and 0 bases from J, the junction kept 6 bases outside the gene matches. This CDR3 region has 18 residues. Germline CDR1 reads SGDLS; CDR2 reads YYNGEE.

V gene TRBV5-1 combines with J gene TRBJ1-1; D unclear. The length of the CDR3 is 13 residues. V gave up 1 base and J gave up 5 bases, with 9 bases separating them. Germline loops: CDR1 SGHRS, CDR2 YFSETQ. The CDR3 protein is CASSLLKGTEAFF. The DNA for the CDR3 is TGCGCCAGCAGCTTGTTAAAAGGAACTGAAGCTTTCTTT.

The chain uses TRBV18 and TRBJ2-2, with D possibly being TRBD1 (5 bases). Trimming removed 1 base from V and 7 bases from J, with 7 bases in between. There are 13 residues in the CDR3. CDR1 KGHSH and CDR2 LQKENI come from the germline V gene. The CDR3 nucleotides are TGTGCCAGCTCACCACAGGGGCACGGGGAGCTGTTTTTT. This encodes CASSPQGHGELFF.

This chain links TRBV9 with TRBJ1-1; the D gene is possibly TRBD1 (5 bases). The CDR3 extends over 15 amino acids. Germline CDR1 is SGDLS and CDR2 is YYNGEE. V dropped 2 bases and J dropped 1 base, with 12 bases sitting between them. CDR3 residues: CASSVRGSGNTEAFF. The CDR3 region has the DNA TGTGCCAGCAGCGTCCGGGGGAGTGGGAACACTGAAGCTTTCTTT.

This rearrangement joins TRBV9 to TRBJ2-3; TRBD2 agrees at 7 bases. The CDR3 is made up of 18 amino acids. Germline-derived CDR1 and CDR2 are SGDLS and YYNGEE. V was pared by 2 bases and J by 4 bases, with 16 bases of the junction left unmatched. The CDR3 sequence: CASSVSSGGGSLPDTQYF. The CDR3 DNA sequence: TGTGCCAGCAGCGTCTCTTCGGGAGGAGGTTCTCTTCCAGATACGCAGTATTTT.

The chain uses TRBV19 and TRBJ2-7; 7 bases are shared with TRBD1. The CDR3 is made up of 14 amino acids. After removal of 5 bases from V and 0 bases from J, the junction contained 4 bases not matched to a gene. The germline gives CDR1 LNHDA, CDR2 SQIVND (reference sequence). CDR3 in amino acids: CASSAGTASYEQYF. The CDR3 DNA follows: TGTGCCAGTAGTGCCGGGACAGCCTCCTACGAGCAGTACTTC.

This clone has a single count. The gene calls are TRBV24-1 and TRBJ2-3; the D gene is possibly TRBD1 (6 bases). Germline V gives CDR1 KGHDR, CDR2 SFDVKD. V was trimmed by 0 bases and J by 6 bases, leaving 15 bases between them. CDR3 length: 16 amino acids. CDR3 sequence (DNA): TGTGCCACCAGTGATTTGCGGTCAGGGGTGGTGGATACGCAGTATTTT. Its translation is CATSDLRSGVVDTQYF.